Only a few counts were recorded for the clone carrying this T cell receptor beta chain. Its target is not known. One entry per CDR3 protein results from TCRdb running MiXCR on the 5' RACE reads. The repertoire holds about 170,000 distinct CDR3 sequences, with roughly 13% as singletons. The data originate from a study of T-cell memory formation after mild COVID-19. Trimming left V 3 bases short and J 1 base short, with 9 bases between. This CDR3 is built from 14 residues. Per germline, CDR1 SGHTA and CDR2 FQGNSA. Points from the study as a whole: Memory from before infection featured some responding clones, which suggests cross-reactive memory joined.

The source is a man younger than 30 who had mild COVID-19 (a few samples of this study predate the infection). Cell type and time point are not known. The rearrangement uses TRBV7-2 and TRBJ1-1; no clear D gene. Material for sequencing was PBMCs or a T cell subset sorted from them (not recorded which). The CDR3 DNA reads as TGTGCCAGCAGCTTTGGAAGCCCGAACACTGAAGCTTTCTTT. It is translated as CASSFGSPNTEAFF.